This T cell receptor (beta chain) derives from a study of long-term antiretroviral therapy in people with HIV. Treatment of all HIV participants took place in the United States. Before they underwent DNA extraction, samples held roughly 0.95-11 million cryopreserved PBMC. Per germline, CDR1 SGHAT and CDR2 FQNNGV. Trimming removed 1 base at V and 7 bases at J, with 14 bases between. The CDR3 sequence is 14 residues long. Study observations and caveats: Post-treatment diversity went higher with ART but stayed below transplant donor controls.

The authors ran the immunoSEQ assay, v3.0, at survey level. Generated by immunoSEQ multiplex PCR, the TCRdb table keeps only in-frame clones and is missing some. The sample lists about 16,000 clones, 80% to 90% occurring once. As for this clone: Its antigen is currently unknown.

The sequencing used unsorted PBMCs, collected 0.5 years after starting antiretroviral therapy. The TCR comes from a woman aged 40-49 years with HIV. The J gene is TRBJ2-7, the V gene TRBV11-2, with D possibly matching TRBD2 (5 bases). This CDR3 is CASSLGLAPGEQYF. The CDR3 DNA follows: TGTGCCAGCAGCTTAGGTCTAGCCCCCGGGGAGCAGTACTTC.